What follows are 12 T cell receptor beta chains derived from one specimen sequenced in a study of cytomegalovirus exposure and HLA in healthy donors. With 60 Vbeta and 13 Jbeta primers, the PCR was carried out. Generated by immunoSEQ multiplex PCR, the TCRdb table keeps only in-frame clones and is missing some. The sample contains roughly 180,000 clones, about 79% of which appear only once. Material: PBMCs. The origin of the receptors is a man aged 45 to 65 in good health and CMV-seropositive.

This clone was detected a few times. The chain combines TRBV6-5 with TRBJ1-1, with 9 bases aligning to TRBD1. The CDR3 runs 15 residues. J lost 1 base, V lost 6 bases, and 6 bases had no gene match. CDR1 is MNHEY, CDR2 SVGAGI, per germline. The CDR3 is CASRIPGQGNTEAFF. The CDR3 coding sequence is TGTGCCAGCAGAATCCCGGGACAGGGGAACACTGAAGCTTTCTTT.

On this clone itself: Other DNA sequences of this sample code for an identical CDR3. The V call is TRBV5-1, the J call TRBJ2-5; D gene ambiguous. The germline V gene has CDR1 SGHRS and CDR2 YFSETQ. The CDR3 length is 11 residues. V lost 0 bases and J 5 bases, leaving 2 bases between the germline ends. CDR3 amino acids: CASSLAETQYF. The DNA of the CDR3 is TGCGCCAGCAGCTTGGCGGAGACCCAGTACTTC. Full variable domain (rest looked up from reference TRBV5-1 and TRBJ2-5): KAGVTQTPRYLIKTRGQQVTLSCSPISGHRSVSWYQQTPGQGLQFLFEYFSETQRNKGNFPGRFSGRQFSNSRSEMNVSTLELGDSALYLCASSLAETQYFGPGTRLLVL.

This rearrangement joins TRBV4-1 to TRBJ2-2, with D possibly matching TRBD1 (5 bases). Germline V CDR1 and CDR2: MGHRA, YSYEKL. The CDR3 is 15 residues long. Deletions cut 0 bases from V and 7 bases from J, with 12 bases between. Here the CDR3 reads CASSQDRAGFGELFF. The DNA for the CDR3 is TGCGCCAGCAGCCAAGATCGGGCAGGGTTCGGGGAGCTGTTTTTT.

This clone was seen more than once but under ten times. The CDR3 sequence is CATTGQGNSPLHF. DNA for the CDR3: TGTGCCACCACGGGACAGGGAAATTCACCCCTCCACTTT. V gene TRBV19 combines with J gene TRBJ1-6, with 9 nucleotides matching TRBD1. This CDR3 spans 13 amino acids. V was pared by 10 bases and J by 7 bases, with 5 bases of the junction left unmatched. Germline CDR1 is LNHDA and CDR2 is SQIVND (reference sequence).

This chain links TRBV5-1 with TRBJ2-2; TRBD1 is a possible D gene (6 bases). There are 15 residues in the CDR3. In germline, CDR1 is SGHRS, CDR2 YFSETQ. Trimming stripped 0 bases from V and 4 bases from J, with 10 bases between. The DNA for the CDR3 is TGCGCCAGCAGCTTGGAAGGGGGAAGCACCGGGGAGCTGTTTTTT. It is translated as CASSLEGGSTGELFF.

The CDR3 nucleotides are TGCGCCAGCAGCCAAGGGCAGGGGGCTTATGGCTACACCTTC. Protein product: CASSQGQGAYGYTF. The chain has TRBV4-1 and TRBJ1-2, with 8 bases fitting TRBD1. Germline-derived CDR1 and CDR2 are MGHRA and YSYEKL. The CDR3 has 14 amino acids. The trim removed 1 base at V and 5 bases at J, leaving 3 bases unmatched.

The chain carries TRBV28 and TRBJ2-2, with D possibly matching TRBD2 (5 bases). Germline lookup yields CDR1 MDHEN and CDR2 SYDVKM. V lost 6 bases and J 7 bases, leaving 12 bases between the germline ends. The CDR3 contains 13 residues. In nucleotides, the CDR3 is TGTGCCAGCAGCCTGCCGGGAAGCGGGGAGCTGTTTTTT. Protein sequence: CASSLPGSGELFF.

The rearrangement links TRBV19 to TRBJ2-3; 7 bases line up with TRBD1. CDR1 is LNHDA, CDR2 SQIVND, per germline (reference sequence). This CDR3 has 14 residues. Unmatched junction bases numbered 3, after V lost 4 bases and J lost 2 bases. CDR3 loop: CASSKGGLTDTQYF. The DNA of the CDR3 is TGTGCCAGTAGTAAAGGGGGCCTCACAGATACGCAGTATTTT.

Details on this clone: The identical CDR3 is also encoded by other nucleotide sequences in the sample. The chain couples TRBV9 to TRBJ1-5, with a weak D call TRBD1 (5 bases). The germline CDR1 and CDR2 sequences are SGDLS and YYNGEE. CDR3 length: 15 amino acids. V lost 0 bases to trimming and J lost 3 bases, with 10 bases between them. Here the CDR3 DNA reads TGTGCCAGCAGCGTAGATGGGGCTTTCAATCAGCCCCAGCATTTT. Its protein is CASSVDGAFNQPQHF.

The chain combines TRBV28 with TRBJ1-3; D may be TRBD1 (6 bases). The CDR3 length is 15 residues. V was cut by 6 bases and J by 7 bases, with 19 bases left in between. Germline CDR1 reads MDHEN; CDR2 reads SYDVKM. The DNA of the CDR3 is TGTGCCAGCAGCTCCCCCACGCGGACAGCGAACACCATATATTTT. Translating it yields CASSSPTRTANTIYF.

The chain joins TRBV7-9 to TRBJ2-2; D may be TRBD1 (6 bases). The germline V and J ends were trimmed by 1 base and 6 bases, with 18 bases remaining between them. The germline V gene encodes CDR1 SEHNR and CDR2 FQNEAQ (reference sequence). This CDR3 comprises 17 residues. CDR3 coding DNA: TGTGCCAGCAGCTTAGAACCTGTTCTTCAGGGGTCCGGGGAGCTGTTTTTT. This codes for CASSLEPVLQGSGELFF.

The chain has TRBV5-8 and TRBJ2-6, with TRBD1 matching over 11 bases. The germline V gene has CDR1 SGHTS and CDR2 YDEGEE. The CDR3 covers 17 residues. J was trimmed by 4 bases and V by 4 bases; bases with no gene match: 7. The CDR3 here is CASSRGQGALGANVLTF. The CDR3, as DNA: TGTGCCAGCAGCCGTGGACAGGGGGCTCTGGGGGCCAACGTCCTGACTTTC. The full variable domain, rest sourced from reference TRBV5-8 and TRBJ2-6, is EAGVTQSPTHLIKTRGQQATLRCSPISGHTSVYWYQQALGLGLQFLLWYDEGEERNRGNFPPRFSGRQFPNYSSELNVNALELEDSALYLCASSRGQGALGANVLTFGAGSRLTVL.